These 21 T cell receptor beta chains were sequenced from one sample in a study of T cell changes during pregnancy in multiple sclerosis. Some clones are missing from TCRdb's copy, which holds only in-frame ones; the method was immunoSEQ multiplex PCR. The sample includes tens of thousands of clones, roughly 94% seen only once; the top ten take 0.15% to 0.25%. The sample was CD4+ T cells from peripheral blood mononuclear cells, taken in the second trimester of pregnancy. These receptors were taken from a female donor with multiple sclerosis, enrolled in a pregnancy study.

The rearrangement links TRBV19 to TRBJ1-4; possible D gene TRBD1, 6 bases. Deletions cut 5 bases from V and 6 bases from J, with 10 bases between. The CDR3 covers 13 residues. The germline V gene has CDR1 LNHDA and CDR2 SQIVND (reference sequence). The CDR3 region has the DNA TGTGCCAGTAGTGTAAACAGGGATGAAAAACTGTTTTTT. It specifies CASSVNRDEKLFF.

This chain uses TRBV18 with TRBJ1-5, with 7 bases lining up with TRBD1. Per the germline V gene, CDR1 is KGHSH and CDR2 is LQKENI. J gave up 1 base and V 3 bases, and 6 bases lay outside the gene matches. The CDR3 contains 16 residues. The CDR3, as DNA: TGTGCCAGCTCACCCGTAGGGACAGAGAGCAATCAGCCCCAGCATTTT. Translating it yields CASSPVGTESNQPQHF.

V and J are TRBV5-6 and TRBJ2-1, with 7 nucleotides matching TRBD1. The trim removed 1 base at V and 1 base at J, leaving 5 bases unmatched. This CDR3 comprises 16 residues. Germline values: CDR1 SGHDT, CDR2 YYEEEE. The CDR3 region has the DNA TGTGCCAGCAGCTTGCGCAGGGGGTCGTCCTACAATGAGCAGTTCTTC. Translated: CASSLRRGSSYNEQFF.

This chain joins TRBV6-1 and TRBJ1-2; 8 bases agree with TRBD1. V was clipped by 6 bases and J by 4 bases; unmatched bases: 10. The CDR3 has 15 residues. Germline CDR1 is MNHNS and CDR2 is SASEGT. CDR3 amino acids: CASRDGQGRGYGYTF. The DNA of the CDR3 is TGTGCCAGCAGGGACGGACAGGGCAGGGGCTATGGCTACACCTTC.

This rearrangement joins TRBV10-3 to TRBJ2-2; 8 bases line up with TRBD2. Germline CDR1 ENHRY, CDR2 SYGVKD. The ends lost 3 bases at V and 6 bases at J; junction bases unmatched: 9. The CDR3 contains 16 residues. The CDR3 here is CAISEKGTRGSGELFF. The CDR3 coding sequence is TGTGCCATCAGTGAAAAGGGGACTAGGGGTTCCGGGGAGCTGTTTTTT.

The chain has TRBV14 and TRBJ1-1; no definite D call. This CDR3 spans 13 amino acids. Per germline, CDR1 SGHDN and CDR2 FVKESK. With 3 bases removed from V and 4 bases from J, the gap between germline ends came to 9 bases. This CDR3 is CASSQLVSTEAFF. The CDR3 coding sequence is TGTGCCAGCAGCCAGCTCGTCAGCACTGAAGCTTTCTTT.

CDR3 sequence reads: CASSESGGGGETQYF. CDR3 nucleotides: TGCGCCAGCAGTGAGTCAGGAGGGGGCGGGGAGACCCAGTACTTC. The rearrangement uses TRBV10-2 and TRBJ2-5, with D tentatively TRBD1 (7 bases). The CDR3 is 15 residues long. Germline V lookup: CDR1 WSHSY, CDR2 SAAADI. V was clipped by 0 bases and J by 5 bases, with 13 bases between them.

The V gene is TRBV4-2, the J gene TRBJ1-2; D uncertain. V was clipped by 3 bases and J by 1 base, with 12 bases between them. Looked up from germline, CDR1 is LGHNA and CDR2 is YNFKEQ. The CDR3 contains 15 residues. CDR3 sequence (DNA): TGTGCCAGCAGCCAGTGGGCGGAGGTTAACTATGGCTACACCTTC. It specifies CASSQWAEVNYGYTF.

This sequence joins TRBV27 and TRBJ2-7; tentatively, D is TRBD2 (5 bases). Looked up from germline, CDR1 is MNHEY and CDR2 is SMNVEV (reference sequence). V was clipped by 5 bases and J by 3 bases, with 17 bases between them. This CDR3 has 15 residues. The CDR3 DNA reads TGTGCCAGCAGTCCCTCCCGCGGTAGCGTCTACGAGCAGTACTTC. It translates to CASSPSRGSVYEQYF.

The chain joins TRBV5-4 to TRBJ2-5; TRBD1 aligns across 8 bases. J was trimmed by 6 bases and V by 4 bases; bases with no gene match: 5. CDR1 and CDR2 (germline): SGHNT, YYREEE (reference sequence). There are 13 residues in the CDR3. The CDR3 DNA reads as TGTGCCAGCAGCCTCTGGACAGGGCAGACCCAGTACTTC. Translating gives CASSLWTGQTQYF. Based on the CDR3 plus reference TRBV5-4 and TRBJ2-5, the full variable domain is ETGVTQSPTHLIKTRGQQVTLRCSSQSGHNTVSWYQQALGQGPQFIFQYYREEENGRGNFPPRFSGLQFPNYSSELNVNALELDDSALYLCASSLWTGQTQYFGPGTRLLVL.

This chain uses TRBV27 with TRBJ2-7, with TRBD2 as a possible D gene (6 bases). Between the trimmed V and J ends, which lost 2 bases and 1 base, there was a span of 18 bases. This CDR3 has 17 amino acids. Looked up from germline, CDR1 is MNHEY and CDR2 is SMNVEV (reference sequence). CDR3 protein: CASSLRVAGPSSYEQYF. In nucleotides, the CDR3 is TGTGCCAGCAGTTTACGGGTTGCGGGGCCTTCTTCCTACGAGCAGTACTTC.

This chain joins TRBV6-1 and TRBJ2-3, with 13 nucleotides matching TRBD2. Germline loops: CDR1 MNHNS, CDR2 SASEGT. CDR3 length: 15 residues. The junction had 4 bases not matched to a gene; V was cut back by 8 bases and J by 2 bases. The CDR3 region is CASGGLAGFTDTQYF. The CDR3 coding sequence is TGTGCCAGCGGGGGACTAGCGGGGTTCACAGATACGCAGTATTTT.

The CDR3 DNA is TGTGCCAGCTCACCCCGCTCTAGCGGTTTCACAGATACGCAGTATTTT. As protein: CASSPRSSGFTDTQYF. This chain connects TRBV18 to TRBJ2-3; 7 bases agree with TRBD2. There are 16 residues in the CDR3. The germline V gene has CDR1 KGHSH and CDR2 LQKENI. J lost 2 bases, V lost 3 bases, and 8 bases had no gene match.

The CDR3 region is CASQGQVNEQYF. For the CDR3, the DNA is TGTGCCAGCCAGGGGCAGGTCAACGAGCAGTACTTC. The rearrangement joins TRBV28 to TRBJ2-7; maybe TRBD1 (6 bases). Germline CDR1 reads MDHEN; CDR2 reads SYDVKM. This CDR3 is built from 12 residues. V lost 8 bases and J lost 5, with 13 bases in between.

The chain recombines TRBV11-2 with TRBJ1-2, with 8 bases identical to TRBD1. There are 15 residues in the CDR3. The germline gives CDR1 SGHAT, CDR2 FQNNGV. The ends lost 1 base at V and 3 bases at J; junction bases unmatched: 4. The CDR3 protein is CASSLVAGGDYGYTF. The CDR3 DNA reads TGTGCCAGCAGCTTAGTGGCAGGGGGCGACTATGGCTACACCTTC. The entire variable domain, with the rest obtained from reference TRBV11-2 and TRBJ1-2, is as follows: EAGVAQSPRYKIIEKRQSVAFWCNPISGHATLYWYQQILGQGPKLLIQFQNNGVVDDSQLPKDRFSAERLKGVDSTLKIQPAKLEDSAVYLCASSLVAGGDYGYTFGSGTRLTVV.

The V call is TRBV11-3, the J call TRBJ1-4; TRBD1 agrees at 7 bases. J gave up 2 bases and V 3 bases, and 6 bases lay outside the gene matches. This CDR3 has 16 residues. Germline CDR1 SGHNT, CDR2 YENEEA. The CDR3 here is CASSFIPGQTNEKLFF. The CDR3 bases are TGTGCCAGCAGCTTTATACCGGGACAGACTAATGAAAAACTGTTTTTT.

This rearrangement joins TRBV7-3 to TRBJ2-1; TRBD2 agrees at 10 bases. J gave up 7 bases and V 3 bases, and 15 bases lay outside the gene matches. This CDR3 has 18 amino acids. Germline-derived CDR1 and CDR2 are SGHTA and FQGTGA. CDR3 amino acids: CASSLEAPGTSARNEQFF. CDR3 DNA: TGTGCCAGCAGCTTGGAAGCCCCCGGGACTAGCGCCAGGAATGAGCAGTTCTTC.

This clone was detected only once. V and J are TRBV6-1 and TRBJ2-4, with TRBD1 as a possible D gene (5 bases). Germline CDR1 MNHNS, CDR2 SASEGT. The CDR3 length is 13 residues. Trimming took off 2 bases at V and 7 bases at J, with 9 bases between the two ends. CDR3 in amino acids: CASSESQGNIQYF. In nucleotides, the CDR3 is TGTGCCAGCAGTGAATCTCAGGGTAACATTCAGTACTTC.

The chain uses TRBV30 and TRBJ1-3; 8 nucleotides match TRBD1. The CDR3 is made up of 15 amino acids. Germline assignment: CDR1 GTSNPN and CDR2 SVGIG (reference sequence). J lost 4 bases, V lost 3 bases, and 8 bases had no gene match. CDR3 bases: TGTGCCTGGAGCGCGACAGGGGTGAGGGGAAACACCATATATTTT. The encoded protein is CAWSATGVRGNTIYF. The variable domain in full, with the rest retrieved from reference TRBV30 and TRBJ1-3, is SQTIHQWPATLVQPVGSPLSLECTVEGTSNPNLYWYRQAAGRGLQLLFYSVGIGQISSEVPQNLSASRPQDRQFILSSKKLLLSDSGFYLCAWSATGVRGNTIYFGEGSWLTVV.

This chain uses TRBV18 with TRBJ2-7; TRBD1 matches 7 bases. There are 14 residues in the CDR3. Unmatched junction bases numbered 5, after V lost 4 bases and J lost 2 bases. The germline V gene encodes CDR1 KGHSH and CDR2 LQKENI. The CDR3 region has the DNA TGTGCCAGCTCACGGGACAGCGGAACCTACGAGCAGTACTTC. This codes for CASSRDSGTYEQYF. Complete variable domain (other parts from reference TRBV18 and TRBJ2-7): NAGVMQNPRHLVRRRGQEARLRCSPMKGHSHVYWYRQLPEEGLKFMVYLQKENIIDESGMPKERFSAEFPKEGPSILRIQQVVRGDSAAYFCASSRDSGTYEQYFGPGTRLTVT.

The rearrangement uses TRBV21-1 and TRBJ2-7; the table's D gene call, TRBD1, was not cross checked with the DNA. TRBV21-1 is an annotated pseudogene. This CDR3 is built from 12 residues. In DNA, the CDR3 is TGTGCCAGCAGCAAATCAGGGTCGATGGAGTACTTC. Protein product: CASSKSGSMEYF.